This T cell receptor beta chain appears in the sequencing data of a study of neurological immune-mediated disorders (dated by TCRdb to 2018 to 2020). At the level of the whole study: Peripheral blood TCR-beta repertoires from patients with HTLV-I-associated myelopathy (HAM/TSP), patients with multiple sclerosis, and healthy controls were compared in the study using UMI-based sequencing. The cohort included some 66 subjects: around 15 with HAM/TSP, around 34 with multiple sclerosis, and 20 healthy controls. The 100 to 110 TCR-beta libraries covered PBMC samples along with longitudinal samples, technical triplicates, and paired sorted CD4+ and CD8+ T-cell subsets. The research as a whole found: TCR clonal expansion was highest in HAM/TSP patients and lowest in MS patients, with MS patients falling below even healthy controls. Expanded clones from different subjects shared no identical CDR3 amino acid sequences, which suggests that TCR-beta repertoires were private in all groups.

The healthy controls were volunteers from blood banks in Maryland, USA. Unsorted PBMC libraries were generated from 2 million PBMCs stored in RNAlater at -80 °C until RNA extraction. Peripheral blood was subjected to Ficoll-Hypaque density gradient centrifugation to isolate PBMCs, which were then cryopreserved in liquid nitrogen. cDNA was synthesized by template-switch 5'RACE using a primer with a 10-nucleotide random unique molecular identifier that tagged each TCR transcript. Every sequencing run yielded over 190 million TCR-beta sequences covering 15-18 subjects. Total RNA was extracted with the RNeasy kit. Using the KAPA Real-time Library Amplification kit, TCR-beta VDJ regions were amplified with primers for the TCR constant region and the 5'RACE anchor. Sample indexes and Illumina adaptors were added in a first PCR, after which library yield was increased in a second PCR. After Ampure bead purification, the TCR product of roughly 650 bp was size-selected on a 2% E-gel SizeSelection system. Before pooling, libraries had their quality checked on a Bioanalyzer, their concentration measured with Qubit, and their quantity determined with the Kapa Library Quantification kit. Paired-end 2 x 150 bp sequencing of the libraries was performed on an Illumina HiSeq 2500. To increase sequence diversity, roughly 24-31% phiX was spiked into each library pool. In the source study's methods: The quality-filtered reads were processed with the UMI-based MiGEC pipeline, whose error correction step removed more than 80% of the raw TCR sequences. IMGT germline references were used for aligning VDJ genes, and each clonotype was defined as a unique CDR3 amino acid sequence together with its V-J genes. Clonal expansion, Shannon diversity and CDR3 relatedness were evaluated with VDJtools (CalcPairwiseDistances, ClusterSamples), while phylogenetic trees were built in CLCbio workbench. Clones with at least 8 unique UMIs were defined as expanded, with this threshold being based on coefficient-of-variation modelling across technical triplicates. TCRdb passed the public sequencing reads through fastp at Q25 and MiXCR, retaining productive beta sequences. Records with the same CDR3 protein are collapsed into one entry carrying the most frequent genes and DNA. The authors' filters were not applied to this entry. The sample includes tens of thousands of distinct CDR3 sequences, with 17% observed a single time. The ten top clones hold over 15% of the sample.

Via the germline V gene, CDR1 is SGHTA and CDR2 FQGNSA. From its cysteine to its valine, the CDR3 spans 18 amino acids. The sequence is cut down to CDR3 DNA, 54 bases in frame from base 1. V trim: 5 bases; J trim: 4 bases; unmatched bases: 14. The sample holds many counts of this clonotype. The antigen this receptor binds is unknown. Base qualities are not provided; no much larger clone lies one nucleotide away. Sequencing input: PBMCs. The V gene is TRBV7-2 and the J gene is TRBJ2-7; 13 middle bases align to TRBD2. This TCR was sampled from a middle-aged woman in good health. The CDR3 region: CASSPHAGLAGVFYEQYV. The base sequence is TGTGCCAGCAGCCCGCACGCTGGACTAGCGGGGGTCTTTTACGAGCAGTACGTC.